This TCR beta chain comes out of a study of T cell responses to AZD1222 COVID-19 vaccine. The V gene lost 0 bases and the J gene lost 7 bases, with 12 bases spanning the gap. The CDR3 extends over 13 amino acids. Germline V gene lookup returns CDR1 SQVTM and CDR2 ANQGSEA. Profiled with immunoSEQ multiplex PCR; TCRdb holds only in-frame clones, not every one. The sample contains fewer than 150,000 clones, 75% to 95% of which appear only once. The J gene is TRBJ1-2, the V gene TRBV29-1, with D uncertain. This receptor was obtained from an adult in good health. Sequencing was performed on peripheral blood, taken on day 0 of AZD1222 vaccination. This CDR3 is CSVEDHVGSGYTF. Here the CDR3 DNA reads TGCAGCGTTGAAGATCACGTAGGGAGTGGCTACACCTTC.